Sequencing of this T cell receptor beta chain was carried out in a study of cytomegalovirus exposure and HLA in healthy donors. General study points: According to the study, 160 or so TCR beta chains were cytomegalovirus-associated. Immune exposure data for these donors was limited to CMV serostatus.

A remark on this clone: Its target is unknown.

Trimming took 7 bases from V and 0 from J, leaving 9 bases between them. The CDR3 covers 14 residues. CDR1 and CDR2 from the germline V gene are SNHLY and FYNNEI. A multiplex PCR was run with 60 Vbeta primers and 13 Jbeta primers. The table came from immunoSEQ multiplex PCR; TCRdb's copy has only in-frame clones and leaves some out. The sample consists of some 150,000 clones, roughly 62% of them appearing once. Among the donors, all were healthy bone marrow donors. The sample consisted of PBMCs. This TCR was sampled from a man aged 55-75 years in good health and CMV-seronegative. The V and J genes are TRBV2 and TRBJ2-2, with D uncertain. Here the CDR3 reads CASIAYANTGELFF. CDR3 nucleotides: TGTGCCAGCATCGCCTATGCGAACACCGGGGAGCTGTTTTTT.